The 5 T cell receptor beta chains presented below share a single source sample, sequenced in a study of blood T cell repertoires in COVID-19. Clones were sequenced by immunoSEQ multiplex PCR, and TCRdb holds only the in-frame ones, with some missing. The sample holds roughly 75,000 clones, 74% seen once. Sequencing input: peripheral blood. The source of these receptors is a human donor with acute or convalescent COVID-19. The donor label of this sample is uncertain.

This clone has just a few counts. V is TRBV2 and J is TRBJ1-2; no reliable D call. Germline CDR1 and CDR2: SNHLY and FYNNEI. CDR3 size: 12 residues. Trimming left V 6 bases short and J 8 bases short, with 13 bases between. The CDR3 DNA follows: TGTGCCAGCAGCCTGCAGAGGGCCGGCTACACCTTC. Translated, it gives CASSLQRAGYTF.

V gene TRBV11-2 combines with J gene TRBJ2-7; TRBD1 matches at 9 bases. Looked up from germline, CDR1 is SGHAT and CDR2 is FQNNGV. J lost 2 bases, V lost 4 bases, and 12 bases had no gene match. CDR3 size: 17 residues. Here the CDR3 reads CASSSNPVQGAPYEQYF. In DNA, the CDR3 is TGTGCCAGCAGCTCAAACCCGGTACAGGGGGCGCCCTACGAGCAGTACTTC.

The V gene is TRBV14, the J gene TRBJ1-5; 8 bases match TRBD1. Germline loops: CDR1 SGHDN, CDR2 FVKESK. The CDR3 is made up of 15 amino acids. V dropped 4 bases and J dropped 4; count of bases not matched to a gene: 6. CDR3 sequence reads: CASSRSGQGNQPQHF. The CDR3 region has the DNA TGTGCCAGCAGCCGGTCAGGACAGGGTAATCAGCCCCAGCATTTT.

Written as DNA, the CDR3 is TGTGCCAGCAGTTCCCCCCGCGGGGGGGACACAGATACGCAGTATTTT. It encodes CASSSPRGGDTDTQYF. This chain links TRBV28 with TRBJ2-3; 9 bases match TRBD2. CDR3 size: 16 residues. Trimming at V came to 4 bases and at J to 2 bases, leaving 7 bases not matched to a gene. The V gene's germline CDR1 is MDHEN and CDR2 SYDVKM.

CDR3 in DNA: TGTGCCAGCAGCCCGAGCGTCAGGGAGGCTGAAGCTTTCTTT. Its translation is CASSPSVREAEAFF. The rearrangement links TRBV7-9 to TRBJ1-1, with D perhaps TRBD1 (5 bases). The length of the CDR3 is 14 residues. V shed 5 bases and J shed 6 bases, with 16 bases lying between them. Germline-derived CDR1 and CDR2 are SEHNR and FQNEAQ (reference sequence).